One and the same sample provided the 25 T cell receptor beta chains below, sequenced in a study of blood T cell repertoires in COVID-19. Profiled with immunoSEQ multiplex PCR; TCRdb holds only in-frame clones, not every one. This sample has around 160,000 clones, with 86% found just once. Sequences were obtained from peripheral blood. The origin of the receptors is a man in his late teens or twenties with acute or convalescent COVID-19.

Only a few counts were recorded for this clone. The J gene is TRBJ1-1, the V gene TRBV10-1; 9 bases match TRBD1. CDR3 length: 16 amino acids. Trimming took 0 bases from V and 7 from J; bases not matched to a gene: 9. Germline V gene sequence: CDR1 WNHNN, CDR2 SYGVQD (reference sequence). This CDR3 is CASSESGTGNYYEAFF. CDR3 DNA: TGCGCCAGCAGTGAGTCAGGGACAGGGAATTATTATGAAGCTTTCTTT.

The chain is built from TRBV2 and TRBJ2-7; D perhaps matches TRBD2 (5 bases). The V end lost 7 bases, the J end lost 0 bases, and 7 bases lay between the germline ends. The CDR3 extends over 12 amino acids. The germline V gene encodes CDR1 SNHLY and CDR2 FYNNEI. The CDR3 sequence: CASTGYSYEQYF. The CDR3 region has the DNA TGTGCCAGCACGGGGTACTCCTACGAGCAGTACTTC.

In regard to this clone: At the DNA level, this CDR3 is encoded by other sequences in the same sample as well. V usage is TRBV27 and J usage is TRBJ2-2; D uncertain. Germline V lookup: CDR1 MNHEY, CDR2 SMNVEV (reference sequence). This CDR3 is built from 13 residues. The V gene lost 3 bases and the J gene lost 6 bases, with 8 bases spanning the gap. The CDR3 bases are TGTGCCAGCAGTTTTCGCGGCGCCGGGGAGCTGTTTTTT. Its translation: CASSFRGAGELFF.

The chain combines TRBV7-2 with TRBJ1-6; possible D gene TRBD1, 5 bases. The CDR3 sequence is 13 residues long. Trimming shortened V by 7 bases and J by 7 bases, and 11 bases separated the two germline ends. Germline CDR1 SGHTA, CDR2 FQGNSA. The CDR3 DNA sequence: TGTGCCAGCAAGGGGCAAGAAAATTCACCCCTCCACTTT. Translating it yields CASKGQENSPLHF.

This clone has just one count. V usage is TRBV11-2 and J usage is TRBJ2-2, with D perhaps TRBD1 (6 bases). Germline V gives CDR1 SGHAT, CDR2 FQNNGV. V lost 5 bases and J lost 2, with 15 bases in between. This CDR3 spans 16 amino acids. The CDR3 bases are TGTGCCAGCAGCCTAAGCGGACAGACCAACACCGGGGAGCTGTTTTTT. Its protein is CASSLSGQTNTGELFF.

The chain joins TRBV6-5 to TRBJ1-4; TRBD1 matches at 7 bases. The CDR3 sequence is 14 residues long. V shed 6 bases, J shed 12 bases, and the junction held 13 bases outside the gene matches. Germline CDR1 MNHEY, CDR2 SVGAGI. CDR3 amino acids: CASSPDRSALELFF. CDR3 DNA: TGTGCCAGCAGCCCGGACAGGTCGGCCCTCGAACTGTTTTTT.

V gene TRBV9 combines with J gene TRBJ1-2; D is unclear. Trimming removed 0 bases from V and 3 bases from J, with 6 bases in between. Germline CDR1 and CDR2: SGDLS and YYNGEE. The CDR3 is made up of 13 amino acids. In nucleotides, the CDR3 is TGTGCCAGCAGCGTAGACACAGACTATGGCTACACCTTC. Its protein product is CASSVDTDYGYTF. Using reference TRBV9 and TRBJ1-2 for the parts outside the CDR3, the full variable domain is DSGVTQTPKHLITATGQRVTLRCSPRSGDLSVYWYQQSLDQGLQFLIQYYNGEERAKGNILERFSAQQFPDLHSELNLSSLELGDSALYFCASSVDTDYGYTFGSGTRLTVV.

The rearrangement links TRBV3-1 (or the pseudogene TRBV3-2) to TRBJ2-7; the match to TRBD1 covers 9 bases. The junction had 9 bases not matched to a gene; V was cut back by 5 bases and J by 7 bases. The CDR3 sequence is 14 residues long. Germline V gene sequence: CDR1 LGHDT, CDR2 YNNKEL (reference sequence). CDR3 in amino acids: CASSSPQGAREQYF. The CDR3 DNA reads TGTGCCAGCAGCTCACCACAGGGGGCGCGGGAGCAGTACTTC.

The chain recombines TRBV5-8 with TRBJ1-4, with 8 positions matching TRBD1. Trimming took 3 bases from V and 4 from J; bases not matched to a gene: 5. This CDR3 has 15 residues. Germline CDR1 reads SGHTS; CDR2 reads YDEGEE. The CDR3 loop reads CASSYPTGVNEKLFF. The CDR3 region has the DNA TGTGCCAGCAGCTACCCGACAGGGGTTAATGAAAAACTGTTTTTT.

About this clone: This specimen includes other DNA sequences encoding the same CDR3. The V gene is TRBV9, the J gene TRBJ1-3, with 11 bases lining up with TRBD1. The CDR3 covers 15 residues. The V and J ends lost 4 bases and 4 bases, in that order; junction bases with no gene match: 4. Germline CDR1 reads SGDLS; CDR2 reads YYNGEE. For the CDR3, the DNA is TGTGCCAGCAGCCCTCGGACAGGGGGCGGAAACACCATATATTTT. Residues: CASSPRTGGGNTIYF.

The chain has TRBV7-8 and TRBJ2-5; 7 bases are shared with TRBD1. The germline gives CDR1 SGHVS, CDR2 FQNEAQ. Trimming removed 1 base from V and 5 bases from J; junction bases left unmatched: 10. The length of the CDR3 is 16 residues. This CDR3 reads CASSLVRRQGFETQYF. CDR3 coding DNA: TGTGCCAGCAGCTTAGTTCGACGACAGGGTTTCGAGACCCAGTACTTC.

The V call is TRBV5-5, the J call TRBJ2-1; D unresolved. Trimming left V 4 bases short and J 4 bases short, with 9 bases between. This CDR3 contains 13 residues. Germline V gives CDR1 SGHKS, CDR2 YYEKEE (reference sequence). DNA of the CDR3: TGTGCCAGCAGCATTACAAATTACAATGAGCAGTTCTTC. It encodes CASSITNYNEQFF. Variable domain in full (rest from reference TRBV5-5 and TRBJ2-1): DAGVTQSPTHLIKTRGQQVTLRCSPISGHKSVSWYQQVLGQGPQFIFQYYEKEERGRGNFPDRFSARQFPNYSSELNVNALLLGDSALYLCASSITNYNEQFFGPGTRLTVL.

The chain couples TRBV2 to TRBJ2-7, with 8 bases that match TRBD2. This CDR3 has 14 amino acids. Trimming cost V 7 bases and J 2 bases; bases outside gene matches: 7. Germline V gene lookup returns CDR1 SNHLY and CDR2 FYNNEI. DNA for the CDR3: TGTGCCAGCACCCGGACGGGGGGGCCCTACGAGCAGTACGTC. As protein: CASTRTGGPYEQYV.

This clone was seen only once. The chain carries TRBV5-8 and TRBJ2-1, with 8 bases aligning to TRBD1. From germline, CDR1 is SGHTS and CDR2 YDEGEE. The CDR3 length is 15 residues. Germline trimming cut 4 bases from V and 5 bases from J; bases unmatched to any gene: 8. The chain's CDR3 is CASSVGQASNNEQFF. Written as DNA, the CDR3 is TGTGCCAGCAGCGTGGGACAGGCCTCTAACAATGAGCAGTTCTTC.

The chain joins TRBV2 to TRBJ1-4; the match to TRBD1 covers 7 bases. The V and J ends lost 6 bases and 8 bases, in that order; junction bases with no gene match: 12. The CDR3 length is 15 residues. Per germline, CDR1 SNHLY and CDR2 FYNNEI. The CDR3 region is CASRTGLGAGEKLFF. In nucleotides, the CDR3 is TGTGCCAGCAGGACAGGGTTAGGCGCCGGGGAAAAACTGTTTTTT.

The rearrangement links TRBV28 to TRBJ2-1; 13 bases line up with TRBD2. There are 16 residues in the CDR3. Looked up from germline, CDR1 is MDHEN and CDR2 is SYDVKM. V trimming: 7 bases; J trimming: 7 bases; junction bases outside the gene matches: 10. The CDR3 reads CASTMTSGGSVNEQFF. CDR3 sequence (DNA): TGTGCCAGCACTATGACTAGCGGGGGGTCGGTGAATGAGCAGTTCTTC.

The V call is TRBV6-1, the J call TRBJ1-4, with D perhaps matching TRBD1 (6 bases). There are 15 residues in the CDR3. The germline V gene encodes CDR1 MNHNS and CDR2 SASEGT. The V and J ends lost 1 base and 3 bases respectively, with 9 bases between them. The CDR3: CASSEVWGPNEKLFF. CDR3 in DNA: TGTGCCAGCAGTGAAGTATGGGGGCCTAATGAAAAACTGTTTTTT.

The chain uses TRBV6-5 and TRBJ1-2; D is possibly TRBD1 (5 bases). The CDR3 sequence is 14 residues long. Germline values: CDR1 MNHEY, CDR2 SVGAGI. Trimming left V 6 bases short and J 4 bases short, with 15 bases between. The CDR3 protein is CASRLDNYSYGYTF. The CDR3 DNA reads TGTGCCAGCAGGCTGGACAACTACAGCTATGGCTACACCTTC.

The rearrangement links TRBV19 to TRBJ1-4; 7 bases are a match to TRBD1. The CDR3 runs 14 residues. Germline lookup yields CDR1 LNHDA and CDR2 SQIVND (reference sequence). Trimming removed 8 bases from V and 5 bases from J; junction bases left unmatched: 8. The CDR3 region has the DNA TGTGCCAGTGGCTTAGACAGGGCGAATGAAAAACTGTTTTTT. Encoded protein: CASGLDRANEKLFF.

The chain has TRBV5-4 and TRBJ1-1, with unresolved D. This CDR3 region has 14 residues. CDR1 is SGHNT and CDR2 is YYREEE in the germline V gene (reference sequence). V lost 0 bases, J lost 1 base, and 7 bases lay in between. The DNA for the CDR3 is TGTGCCAGCAGCTTGGACTATGGGAACACTGAAGCTTTCTTT. Its protein is CASSLDYGNTEAFF.

The J gene is TRBJ1-5, the V gene TRBV19; 8 nucleotides match TRBD1. The trim removed 2 bases at V and 5 bases at J, leaving 8 bases unmatched. CDR3 size: 16 residues. Germline V gene data show CDR1 as LNHDA and CDR2 as SQIVND (reference sequence). The chain's CDR3 is CASSISRGRGHQPQHF. The DNA of the CDR3 is TGTGCCAGTAGTATAAGCCGTGGCAGGGGGCATCAGCCCCAGCATTTT.

The rearrangement joins TRBV3-1 (or the pseudogene TRBV3-2) to TRBJ1-2; D unresolved. Germline CDR1 is LGHDT and CDR2 is YNNKEL (reference sequence). The CDR3 length is 11 residues. Trimming cost V 3 bases and J 4 bases, with 3 bases left between them. CDR3 loop: CASSHLYGYTF. CDR3 nucleotide sequence: TGTGCCAGCAGCCACCTCTATGGCTACACCTTC.

The CDR3 DNA follows: TGCGCCAGCAGCTTGGGGGACAGGCCCTCCGGTGGCTACACCTTC. It is translated as CASSLGDRPSGGYTF. This chain links TRBV5-1 with TRBJ1-2; 8 bases map to TRBD1. CDR1 is SGHRS and CDR2 is YFSETQ in the germline V gene. The CDR3 sequence is 15 residues long. Trimming removed 0 bases from V and 7 bases from J; junction bases left unmatched: 8.

This clone was counted a single time. V and J are TRBV28 and TRBJ1-4; maybe TRBD1 (6 bases). The germline V gene encodes CDR1 MDHEN and CDR2 SYDVKM. Trimming stripped 6 bases from V and 8 bases from J, with 10 bases between. The CDR3 runs to 12 residues. CDR3 DNA: TGTGCCAGCAGCTTGGACAGAGAAAAACTGTTTTTT. As protein: CASSLDREKLFF.

The chain combines TRBV4-1 with TRBJ2-1; 13 nucleotides align to TRBD2. Germline V gene sequence: CDR1 MGHRA, CDR2 YSYEKL. The CDR3 covers 15 residues. The junction had 2 bases not matched to a gene; V was cut back by 1 base and J by 8 bases. CDR3 DNA sequence: TGCGCCAGCAGCCAAGTTACTAGCGGGGGGGATGAGCAGTTCTTC. It encodes CASSQVTSGGDEQFF.